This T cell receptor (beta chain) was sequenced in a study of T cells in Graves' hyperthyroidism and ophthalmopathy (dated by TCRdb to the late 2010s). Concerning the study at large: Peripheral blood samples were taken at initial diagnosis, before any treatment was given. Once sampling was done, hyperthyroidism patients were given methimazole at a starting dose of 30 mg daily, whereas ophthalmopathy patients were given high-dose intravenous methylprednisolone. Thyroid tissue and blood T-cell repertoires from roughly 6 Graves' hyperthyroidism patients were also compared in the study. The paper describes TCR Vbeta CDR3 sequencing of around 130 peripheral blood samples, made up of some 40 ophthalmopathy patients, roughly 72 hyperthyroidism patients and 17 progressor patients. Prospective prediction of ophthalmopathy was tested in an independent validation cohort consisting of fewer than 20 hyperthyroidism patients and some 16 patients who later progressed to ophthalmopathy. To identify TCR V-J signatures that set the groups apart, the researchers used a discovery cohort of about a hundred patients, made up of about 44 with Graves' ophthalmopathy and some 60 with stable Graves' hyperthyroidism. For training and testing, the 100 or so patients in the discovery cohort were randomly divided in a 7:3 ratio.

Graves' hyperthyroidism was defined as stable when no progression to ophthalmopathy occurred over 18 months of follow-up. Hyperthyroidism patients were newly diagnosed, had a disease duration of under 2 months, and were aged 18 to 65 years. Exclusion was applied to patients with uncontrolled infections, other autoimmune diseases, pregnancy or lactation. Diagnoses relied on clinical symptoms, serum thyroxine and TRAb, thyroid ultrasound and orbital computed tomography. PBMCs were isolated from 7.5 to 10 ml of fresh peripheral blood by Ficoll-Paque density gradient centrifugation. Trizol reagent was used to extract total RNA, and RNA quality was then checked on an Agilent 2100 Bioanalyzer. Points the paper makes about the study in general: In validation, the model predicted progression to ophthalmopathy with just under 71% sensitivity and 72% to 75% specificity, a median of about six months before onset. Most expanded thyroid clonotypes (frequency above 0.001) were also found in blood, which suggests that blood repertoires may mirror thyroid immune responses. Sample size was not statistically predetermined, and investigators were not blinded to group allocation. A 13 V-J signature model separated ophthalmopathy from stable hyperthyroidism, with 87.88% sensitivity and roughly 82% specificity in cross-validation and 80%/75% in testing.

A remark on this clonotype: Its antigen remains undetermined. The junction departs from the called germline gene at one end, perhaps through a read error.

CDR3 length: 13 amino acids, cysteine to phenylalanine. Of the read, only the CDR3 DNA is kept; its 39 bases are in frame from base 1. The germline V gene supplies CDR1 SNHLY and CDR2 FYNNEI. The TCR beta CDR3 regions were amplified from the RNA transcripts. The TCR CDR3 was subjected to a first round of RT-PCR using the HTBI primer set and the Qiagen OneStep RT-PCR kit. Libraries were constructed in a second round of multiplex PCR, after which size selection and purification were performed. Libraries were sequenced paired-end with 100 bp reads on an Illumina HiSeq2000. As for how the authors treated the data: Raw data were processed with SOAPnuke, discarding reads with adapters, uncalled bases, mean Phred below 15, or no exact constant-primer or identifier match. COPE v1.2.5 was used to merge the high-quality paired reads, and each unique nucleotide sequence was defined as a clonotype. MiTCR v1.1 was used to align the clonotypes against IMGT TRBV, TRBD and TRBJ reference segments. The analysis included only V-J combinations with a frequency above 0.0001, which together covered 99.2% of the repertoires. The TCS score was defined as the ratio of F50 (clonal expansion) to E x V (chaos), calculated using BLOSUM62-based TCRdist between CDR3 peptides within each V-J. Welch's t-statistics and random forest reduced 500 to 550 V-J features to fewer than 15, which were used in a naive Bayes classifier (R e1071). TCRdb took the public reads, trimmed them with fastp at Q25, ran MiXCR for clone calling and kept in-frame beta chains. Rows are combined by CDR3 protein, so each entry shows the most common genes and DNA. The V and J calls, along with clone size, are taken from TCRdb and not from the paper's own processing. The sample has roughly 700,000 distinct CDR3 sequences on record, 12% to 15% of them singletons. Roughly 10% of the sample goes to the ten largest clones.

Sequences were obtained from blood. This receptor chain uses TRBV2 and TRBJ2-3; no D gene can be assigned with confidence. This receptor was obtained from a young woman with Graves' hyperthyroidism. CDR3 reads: CVSSVRTTDTQYF. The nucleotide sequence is TGTGTCAGCAGTGTAAGAACCACAGATACGCAGTATTTT.